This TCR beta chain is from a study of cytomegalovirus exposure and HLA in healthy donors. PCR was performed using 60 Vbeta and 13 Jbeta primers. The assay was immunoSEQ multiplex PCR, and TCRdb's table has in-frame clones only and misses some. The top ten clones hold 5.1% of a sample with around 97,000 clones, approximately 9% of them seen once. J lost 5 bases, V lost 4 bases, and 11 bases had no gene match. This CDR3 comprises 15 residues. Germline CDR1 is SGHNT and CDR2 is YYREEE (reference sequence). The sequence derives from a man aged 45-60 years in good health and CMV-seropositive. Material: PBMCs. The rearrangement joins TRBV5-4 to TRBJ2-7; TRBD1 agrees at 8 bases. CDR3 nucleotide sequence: TGTGCCAGCAGCCGATACCAGGGGGCGGTTGACGAGCAGTACTTC. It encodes CASSRYQGAVDEQYF.